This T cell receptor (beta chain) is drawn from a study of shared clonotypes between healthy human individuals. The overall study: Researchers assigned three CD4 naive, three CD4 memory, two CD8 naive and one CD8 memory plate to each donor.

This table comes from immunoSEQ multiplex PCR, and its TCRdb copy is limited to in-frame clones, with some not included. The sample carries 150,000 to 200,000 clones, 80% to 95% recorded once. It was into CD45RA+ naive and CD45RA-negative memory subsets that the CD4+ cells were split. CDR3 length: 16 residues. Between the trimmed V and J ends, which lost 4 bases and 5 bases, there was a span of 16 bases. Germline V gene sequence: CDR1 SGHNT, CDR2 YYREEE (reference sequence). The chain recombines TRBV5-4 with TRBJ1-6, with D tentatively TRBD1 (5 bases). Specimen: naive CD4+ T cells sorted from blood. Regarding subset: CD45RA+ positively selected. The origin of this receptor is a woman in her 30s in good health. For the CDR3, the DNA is TGTGCCAGCAGCCCCCTCCCGACGGACAATAATTCACCCCTCCACTTT. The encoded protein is CASSPLPTDNNSPLHF. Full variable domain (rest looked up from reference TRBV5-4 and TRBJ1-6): ETGVTQSPTHLIKTRGQQVTLRCSSQSGHNTVSWYQQALGQGPQFIFQYYREEENGRGNFPPRFSGLQFPNYSSELNVNALELDDSALYLCASSPLPTDNNSPLHFGNGTRLTVT.